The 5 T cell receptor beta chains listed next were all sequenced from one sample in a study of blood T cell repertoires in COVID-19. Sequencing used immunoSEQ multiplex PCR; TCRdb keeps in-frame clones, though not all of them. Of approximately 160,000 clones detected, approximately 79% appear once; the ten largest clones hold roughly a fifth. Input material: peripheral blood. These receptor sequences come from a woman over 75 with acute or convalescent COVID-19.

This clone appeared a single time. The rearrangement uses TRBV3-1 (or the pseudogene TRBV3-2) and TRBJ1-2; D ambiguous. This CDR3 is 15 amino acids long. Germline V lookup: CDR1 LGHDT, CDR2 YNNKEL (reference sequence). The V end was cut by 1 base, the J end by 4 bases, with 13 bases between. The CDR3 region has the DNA TGTGCCAGCAGCCAAGCTGAGGGAGGCTCCTATGGCTACACCTTC. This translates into CASSQAEGGSYGYTF.

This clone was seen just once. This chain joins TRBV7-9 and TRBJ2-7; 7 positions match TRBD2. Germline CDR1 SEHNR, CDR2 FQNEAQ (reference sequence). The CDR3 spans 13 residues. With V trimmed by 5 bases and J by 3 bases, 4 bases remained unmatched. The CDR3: CASSASGDYEQYF. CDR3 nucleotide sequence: TGTGCCAGCAGCGCTAGCGGAGACTACGAGCAGTACTTC. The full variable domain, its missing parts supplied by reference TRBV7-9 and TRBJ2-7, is DTGVSQNPRHKITKRGQNVTFRCDPISEHNRLYWYRQTLGQGPEFLTYFQNEAQLEKSRLLSDRFSAERPKGSFSTLEIQRTEQGDSAMYLCASSASGDYEQYFGPGTRLTVT.

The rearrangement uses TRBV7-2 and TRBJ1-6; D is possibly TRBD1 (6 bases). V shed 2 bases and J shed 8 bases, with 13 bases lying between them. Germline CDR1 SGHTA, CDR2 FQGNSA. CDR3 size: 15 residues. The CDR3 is CASSLQRTADSPLHF. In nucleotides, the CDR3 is TGTGCCAGCAGCTTACAGCGGACAGCCGATTCACCCCTCCACTTT.

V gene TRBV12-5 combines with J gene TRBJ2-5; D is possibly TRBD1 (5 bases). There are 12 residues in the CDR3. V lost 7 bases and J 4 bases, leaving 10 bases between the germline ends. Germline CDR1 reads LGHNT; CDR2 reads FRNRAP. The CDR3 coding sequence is TGTGCTAGTGCAGGGCCTGGAGAGACCCAGTACTTC. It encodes CASAGPGETQYF. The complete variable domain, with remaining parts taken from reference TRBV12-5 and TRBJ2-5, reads DARVTQTPRHKVTEMGQEVTMRCQPILGHNTVFWYRQTMMQGLELLAYFRNRAPLDDSGMPKDRFSAEMPDATLATLKIQPSEPRDSAVYFCASAGPGETQYFGPGTRLLVL.

Here the CDR3 reads CASSIDIQAALFF. In DNA, the CDR3 is TGTGCCAGTAGTATAGACATACAGGCGGCCCTGTTTTTT. This chain joins TRBV19 and TRBJ1-4, with a weak D call TRBD1 (5 bases). This CDR3 region has 13 residues. Per germline, CDR1 LNHDA and CDR2 SQIVND (reference sequence). Trimming removed 0 bases at V and 14 bases at J, with 13 bases between.